A single sample gave rise to the 30 T cell receptor beta chains below, sequenced in a study of CD8+ T cells in alopecia areata. As the sequencing template, cDNA was produced by extracting RNA and reverse transcribing it. The repertoire was sequenced with immunoSEQ multiplex PCR; TCRdb's copy has only in-frame clones and lacks some. The sample holds some 100,000 clones, 55% to 80% seen once. The sequencing input was CD4+ T cells sorted from blood. The receptors here all came from a human donor in good health.

The J gene is TRBJ2-7, the V gene TRBV5-6; D possibly matches TRBD1 or TRBD2 (6 bases each). Germline loops: CDR1 SGHDT, CDR2 YYEEEE. The CDR3 runs to 13 residues. Trimming removed 2 bases at V and 5 bases at J, with 11 bases between. CDR3 bases: TGTGCCAGCAGCTTCCGGGGGCTCGACGAGCAGTACTTC. It is translated as CASSFRGLDEQYF.

This chain connects TRBV29-1 to TRBJ1-4; no firm D call. Trimming took off 0 bases at V and 8 bases at J, with 10 bases between the two ends. This CDR3 is 13 amino acids long. Germline V gene sequence: CDR1 SQVTM, CDR2 ANQGSEA. The CDR3 loop is CSVEEQRQEKLFF. The CDR3 region has the DNA TGCAGCGTTGAAGAACAGAGGCAGGAAAAACTGTTTTTT.

The CDR3 bases are TGTGCCAGCAGTTATTCACCCGGGAGTACCTACGAGCAGTACTTC. Residues: CASSYSPGSTYEQYF. The chain is built from TRBV6-5 and TRBJ2-7, with D perhaps matching TRBD2 (6 bases). V was clipped by 3 bases and J by 2 bases, with 14 bases between them. The CDR3 spans 15 residues. Germline values: CDR1 MNHEY, CDR2 SVGAGI.

Note on this clone: The sample has other DNA sequences that encode this CDR3 too. The V call is TRBV7-8, the J call TRBJ1-5; perhaps TRBD1 as D (5 bases). V was shortened by 0 bases and J by 2 bases, with 14 bases between the two germline ends. Looked up from germline, CDR1 is SGHVS and CDR2 is FQNEAQ. The CDR3 runs 17 residues. CDR3 in amino acids: CASSLALPRGGNQPQHF. CDR3 sequence (DNA): TGTGCCAGCAGCTTAGCGTTGCCTAGAGGGGGCAATCAGCCCCAGCATTTT.

The chain carries TRBV7-9 and TRBJ2-7; D is uncertain. The V and J ends lost 0 bases and 5 bases respectively, with 8 bases between them. The CDR3 covers 13 residues. CDR1 and CDR2 from the germline V gene are SEHNR and FQNEAQ (reference sequence). CDR3 protein: CASSLARAHEQYF. The DNA of the CDR3 is TGTGCCAGCAGCTTAGCTAGAGCCCACGAGCAGTACTTC.

CDR3 protein: CASSLVGGEAFF. CDR3 in DNA: TGTGCCAGCAGCTTAGTCGGGGGTGAAGCTTTCTTT. The chain couples TRBV7-2 to TRBJ1-1; D is possibly TRBD1 (5 bases). The CDR3 consists of 12 residues. The V gene lost 1 base and the J gene lost 7 bases, with 7 bases spanning the gap. Germline-derived CDR1 and CDR2 are SGHTA and FQGNSA.

Only a few counts were recorded for this clone. This rearrangement joins TRBV6-4 to TRBJ2-1; D call uncertain. Trimming shortened V by 5 bases and J by 3 bases, and 5 bases separated the two germline ends. CDR1 is MRHNA, CDR2 SNTAGT, per germline. The length of the CDR3 is 12 residues. CDR3 residues: CASSPDYNEQFF. DNA of the CDR3: TGTGCCAGCAGTCCAGACTACAATGAGCAGTTCTTC.

The genes are TRBV29-1 and TRBJ1-1; D is unclear. Trimming removed 4 bases at V and 4 bases at J, with 10 bases between. Germline CDR1 reads SQVTM; CDR2 reads ANQGSEA. The CDR3 totals 12 residues. CDR3 in amino acids: CSVVRDSTEAFF. The CDR3 DNA reads TGCAGCGTTGTTAGAGACTCCACTGAAGCTTTCTTT.

This clone was seen a few times. The sample has other DNA sequences that encode this CDR3 too. The CDR3 reads CASSREETQYF. For the CDR3, the DNA is TGTGCCAGCTCGCGTGAAGAGACCCAGTACTTC. This chain uses TRBV18 with TRBJ2-5; D unclear. Germline CDR1 KGHSH, CDR2 LQKENI. Trimming stripped 6 bases from V and 3 bases from J, with 5 bases between. The CDR3 is 11 residues long. Filled out from reference TRBV18 and TRBJ2-5, the complete variable domain reads NAGVMQNPRHLVRRRGQEARLRCSPMKGHSHVYWYRQLPEEGLKFMVYLQKENIIDESGMPKERFSAEFPKEGPSILRIQQVVRGDSAAYFCASSREETQYFGPGTRLLVL.

The CDR3 coding sequence is TGCAGCGTTGAAACAGGGAACGGCTACACCTTC. It codes for CSVETGNGYTF. The gene calls are TRBV29-1 and TRBJ1-2; weak D call: TRBD1 (6 bases). The length of the CDR3 is 11 residues. Germline CDR1 and CDR2: SQVTM and ANQGSEA. Deletions cut 2 bases from V and 8 bases from J, with 9 bases between. The variable domain in full, with the rest retrieved from reference TRBV29-1 and TRBJ1-2, is SAVISQKPSRDICQRGTSLTIQCQVDSQVTMMFWYRQQPGQSLTLIATANQGSEATYESGFVIDKFPISRPNLTFSTLTVSNMSPEDSSIYLCSVETGNGYTFGSGTRLTVV.

The J gene is TRBJ2-5, the V gene TRBV11-2; a weak D match, TRBD1 (6 bases). Germline V gene lookup returns CDR1 SGHAT and CDR2 FQNNGV. The CDR3 is made up of 13 amino acids. V was trimmed by 5 bases and J by 2 bases, leaving 9 bases between them. Written as DNA, the CDR3 is TGTGCCAGCAGCCAAGGACAGCAAGAGACCCAGTACTTC. Protein: CASSQGQQETQYF.

This chain joins TRBV4-1 and TRBJ2-7, with TRBD1 identical over 8 bases. V dropped 4 bases and J dropped 3; count of bases not matched to a gene: 2. The CDR3 extends over 13 amino acids. Germline V lookup: CDR1 MGHRA, CDR2 YSYEKL. CDR3 sequence (DNA): TGCGCCAGCAGCCGAGACAGGGGCTACGAGCAGTACTTC. Its protein product is CASSRDRGYEQYF.

The genes are TRBV2 and TRBJ2-7; D unresolved. Per the germline V gene, CDR1 is SNHLY and CDR2 is FYNNEI. Trimming removed 6 bases from V and 2 bases from J, with 5 bases in between. The CDR3 covers 11 residues. In nucleotides, the CDR3 is TGTGCCAGCAGGATTACCTACGAGCAGTACTTC. Its protein product is CASRITYEQYF.

The chain carries TRBV5-6 and TRBJ2-5; TRBD1 matches 9 bases. V was clipped by 4 bases and J by 4 bases; unmatched bases: 5. The length of the CDR3 is 14 residues. The germline gives CDR1 SGHDT, CDR2 YYEEEE. Written as DNA, the CDR3 is TGTGCCAGCAGCAGGGACAGGGTTGGAGAGACCCAGTACTTC. It specifies CASSRDRVGETQYF.

V and J are TRBV7-3 and TRBJ2-3; D call uncertain. The CDR3 extends over 13 amino acids. Germline loops: CDR1 SGHTA, CDR2 FQGTGA. The germline V and J ends were trimmed by 6 bases and 2 bases, with 9 bases remaining between them. Written as DNA, the CDR3 is TGTGCCAGCAGTTCCGACCCCACAGATACGCAGTATTTT. It translates to CASSSDPTDTQYF.

V is TRBV4-1 and J is TRBJ2-2; the D is unclear. Trimming removed 3 bases from V and 0 bases from J, with 8 bases in between. Per germline, CDR1 MGHRA and CDR2 YSYEKL. The CDR3 runs 15 residues. In DNA form, the CDR3 reads TGCGCCAGCAGCCAGACACCCTCGAACACCGGGGAGCTGTTTTTT. It yields the protein CASSQTPSNTGELFF.

The CDR3 is CASQGGVNTEAFF. CDR3 in DNA: TGTGCCAGCCAGGGGGGGGTCAACACTGAAGCTTTCTTT. The rearrangement links TRBV6-5 to TRBJ1-1; 7 nucleotides line up with TRBD1. J was trimmed by 2 bases and V by 8 bases; bases with no gene match: 5. Germline V gives CDR1 MNHEY, CDR2 SVGAGI. The CDR3 contains 13 residues.

This clone was counted only a few times. The chain employs TRBV29-1 and TRBJ1-1; D gene uncertain. The CDR3 is 13 amino acids. The germline gives CDR1 SQVTM, CDR2 ANQGSEA. Trimming took off 5 bases at V and 4 bases at J, with 14 bases between the two ends. The CDR3 DNA reads TGCAGCGTTCGAAGAGACCTCAGCACTGAAGCTTTCTTT. The encoded protein is CSVRRDLSTEAFF.

The CDR3 region is CASRDGTAFYYGYTF. CDR3 sequence (DNA): TGTGCCAGCCGAGATGGGACAGCATTTTACTATGGCTACACCTTC. The V gene is TRBV6-5, the J gene TRBJ1-2; 7 bases agree with TRBD1. The ends lost 8 bases at V and 3 bases at J; junction bases unmatched: 12. The CDR3 extends over 15 amino acids. Germline CDR1 reads MNHEY; CDR2 reads SVGAGI.

This clone occurred once. The V and J genes are TRBV5-6 and TRBJ1-6, with D unclear. The CDR3 is made up of 13 amino acids. Trimming left V 1 base short and J 7 bases short, with 6 bases between. Looked up from germline, CDR1 is SGHDT and CDR2 is YYEEEE. DNA of the CDR3: TGTGCCAGCAGCTTGTTTGAGAATTCACCCCTCCACTTT. Translated, it gives CASSLFENSPLHF.

V is TRBV29-1 and J is TRBJ2-5, with 7 bases fitting TRBD1. Trimming cost V 2 bases and J 3 bases; bases outside gene matches: 12. Germline CDR1 SQVTM, CDR2 ANQGSEA. The CDR3 is 16 residues long. CDR3 in amino acids: CSVELVSTGLKETQYF. As DNA, the CDR3 is TGCAGCGTTGAATTAGTTTCGACAGGGTTAAAAGAGACCCAGTACTTC.

The chain joins TRBV10-3 to TRBJ2-7; weak D call: TRBD2 (6 bases). This CDR3 region has 15 residues. The germline V gene encodes CDR1 ENHRY and CDR2 SYGVKD. V lost 8 bases and J 1 base, leaving 18 bases between the germline ends. CDR3 sequence (DNA): TGTGCCATCGGGGGGACCGGGACTGGATCCTACGAGCAGTACTTC. This translates into CAIGGTGTGSYEQYF.

This clone was seen just once. This chain joins TRBV5-6 and TRBJ1-6; perhaps TRBD1 as D (5 bases). V shed 4 bases and J shed 14 bases, with 13 bases lying between them. The CDR3 extends over 12 amino acids. Germline CDR1 and CDR2: SGHDT and YYEEEE. CDR3 DNA: TGTGCCAGCAGCCGGGGGACGGAGGCCCTCCACTTT. The encoded protein is CASSRGTEALHF.

This clone came up a few times. The rearrangement uses TRBV5-6 and TRBJ1-4, with a weak D call TRBD1 (6 bases). CDR1 is SGHDT and CDR2 is YYEEEE in the germline V gene. The CDR3 contains 15 residues. V lost 4 bases and J 8 bases, leaving 18 bases between the germline ends. CDR3 DNA: TGTGCCAGCAGCAGAGCCTTGGCAGGGGAAGAAAAACTGTTTTTT. It yields the protein CASSRALAGEEKLFF. Complete variable domain (other parts from reference TRBV5-6 and TRBJ1-4): DAGVTQSPTHLIKTRGQQVTLRCSPKSGHDTVSWYQQALGQGPQFIFQYYEEEERQRGNFPDRFSGHQFPNYSSELNVNALLLGDSALYLCASSRALAGEEKLFFGSGTQLSVL.

V usage is TRBV9 and J usage is TRBJ2-5; D may be TRBD2 (6 bases). From germline, CDR1 is SGDLS and CDR2 YYNGEE. The V end lost 0 bases, the J end lost 2 bases, and 8 bases lay between the germline ends. The CDR3 sequence is 14 residues long. CDR3 residues: CASSVGLAQETQYF. CDR3 DNA: TGTGCCAGCAGCGTAGGGCTAGCGCAAGAGACCCAGTACTTC.

The chain carries TRBV29-1 and TRBJ2-1; D is undetermined. The V gene lost 6 bases and the J gene lost 7 bases, with 16 bases spanning the gap. The germline V gene encodes CDR1 SQVTM and CDR2 ANQGSEA. The CDR3 is 13 amino acids. DNA for the CDR3: TGCAGCGTCTCCTGGGGATTGGGGAATGAGCAGTTCTTC. Protein product: CSVSWGLGNEQFF.

This chain connects TRBV11-1 to TRBJ2-2, with a possible D match to TRBD1 (6 bases). The CDR3 runs 15 residues. The germline gives CDR1 SGHAT, CDR2 FQDESV (reference sequence). Trimming cost V 3 bases and J 1 base, with 9 bases left between them. The CDR3 DNA follows: TGTGCCAGCAGCTTGACACAGGGGAACACCGGGGAGCTGTTTTTT. Amino acids: CASSLTQGNTGELFF. Full variable domain (rest looked up from reference TRBV11-1 and TRBJ2-2): EAEVAQSPRYKITEKSQAVAFWCDPISGHATLYWYRQILGQGPELLVQFQDESVVDDSQLPKDRFSAERLKGVDSTLKIQPAELGDSAMYLCASSLTQGNTGELFFGEGSRLTVL.

The rearrangement uses TRBV11-1 and TRBJ2-3, with a possible D match to TRBD1 (6 bases). The CDR3 length is 17 residues. Trimming shortened V by 5 bases and J by 2 bases, and 20 bases separated the two germline ends. Germline V lookup: CDR1 SGHAT, CDR2 FQDESV (reference sequence). CDR3 sequence: CASSRLLFRGPTDTQYF. CDR3 in DNA: TGTGCCAGCAGCCGGCTCCTATTCAGGGGCCCCACAGATACGCAGTATTTT.

In its sample, this clone was seen a few times. The V call is TRBV18, the J call TRBJ2-7; either TRBD1 or TRBD2 may supply D (6 bases each). This CDR3 region has 14 residues. Germline CDR1 and CDR2: KGHSH and LQKENI. Trimming took off 6 bases at V and 3 bases at J, with 15 bases between the two ends. The CDR3 DNA reads TGTGCCAGCTCCCTCCCGGGGGCCCTCTACGAGCAGTACTTC. Translating gives CASSLPGALYEQYF.

The chain has TRBV5-1 and TRBJ2-7; no clear D gene. This CDR3 is built from 13 residues. Germline assignment: CDR1 SGHRS and CDR2 YFSETQ. V was shortened by 0 bases and J by 3 bases, with 7 bases between the two germline ends. Here the CDR3 DNA reads TGCGCCAGCAGCTTGGTCATCGGCTACGAGCAGTACTTC. This sequence encodes CASSLVIGYEQYF.